A single sample gave rise to the 7 T cell receptor beta chains below, sequenced in a study of blood T cell repertoires in COVID-19. The table came from immunoSEQ multiplex PCR; TCRdb's copy has only in-frame clones and leaves some out. The sample contains fewer than 700,000 clones, 85% to 90% of which appear only once. Sequencing used peripheral blood. The receptors were sampled from a woman aged 50 to 60 with COVID-19, enrolled during active disease.

This CDR3 reads CASSPRQGVEKLFF. The CDR3 region has the DNA TGCGCCAGCAGCCCACGACAGGGTGTTGAAAAACTGTTTTTT. The rearrangement uses TRBV4-1 and TRBJ1-4; 7 bases align to TRBD1. CDR3 size: 14 residues. After removal of 4 bases from V and 7 bases from J, the junction contained 6 bases not matched to a gene. Germline CDR1 reads MGHRA; CDR2 reads YSYEKL.

The chain uses TRBV5-8 and TRBJ1-2; D gene ambiguous. V was clipped by 1 base and J by 6 bases, with 4 bases between them. Germline-derived CDR1 and CDR2 are SGHTS and YDEGEE. This CDR3 is built from 11 residues. The CDR3 loop reads CASSLLHGYTF. The CDR3 DNA follows: TGTGCCAGCAGCTTGCTTCATGGCTACACCTTC.

This clone was picked up one time. This rearrangement joins TRBV3-1 (or the pseudogene TRBV3-2) to TRBJ1-6, with 7 nucleotides matching TRBD1. Germline CDR1 and CDR2: LGHDT and YNNKEL (reference sequence). V trimming: 5 bases; J trimming: 8 bases; junction bases outside the gene matches: 12. CDR3 length equals 16 residues. DNA of the CDR3: TGTGCCAGCAGCTCTAAGGGGGCTGGTTTGGATTCACCCCTCCACTTT. Translation: CASSSKGAGLDSPLHF.

V gene TRBV6-6 combines with J gene TRBJ1-5; D not certain. Looked up from germline, CDR1 is MNHNY and CDR2 is SVGAGI (reference sequence). This CDR3 has 14 amino acids. V shed 5 bases and J shed 1 base, with 9 bases lying between them. CDR3: CASSVWRSNQPQHF. The CDR3 DNA reads TGTGCCAGCAGTGTCTGGCGGAGCAATCAGCCCCAGCATTTT.

V is TRBV7-8 and J is TRBJ2-7, with D tentatively TRBD1 (5 bases). V shed 5 bases and J shed 2 bases, with 13 bases lying between them. This CDR3 has 14 residues. The germline V gene encodes CDR1 SGHVS and CDR2 FQNEAQ. The CDR3 is CASSPDTVTYEQYF. The CDR3 region has the DNA TGTGCCAGCAGCCCGGACACGGTGACCTACGAGCAGTACTTC.

This clone was detected only a few times. Within the sample, other DNA sequences also encode this same CDR3. The V call is TRBV24-1, the J call TRBJ1-1, with a possible D match to TRBD1 (6 bases). The germline V and J ends were trimmed by 9 bases and 0 bases, with 7 bases remaining between them. Germline V lookup: CDR1 KGHDR, CDR2 SFDVKD. This CDR3 contains 12 residues. CDR3 DNA: TGTGCCACCCAGGGGATGAACACTGAAGCTTTCTTT. This translates into CATQGMNTEAFF.

The chain is built from TRBV3-1 (or the pseudogene TRBV3-2) and TRBJ1-2; D may be TRBD1 (6 bases). V was shortened by 1 base and J by 8 bases, with 14 bases between the two germline ends. Looked up from germline, CDR1 is LGHDT and CDR2 is YNNKEL (reference sequence). CDR3 length: 14 residues. CDR3: CASSQAPRGGGYTF. The CDR3 region has the DNA TGTGCCAGCAGCCAAGCCCCCAGGGGAGGGGGCTACACCTTC.